Listed here are 21 T cell receptor beta chains from one sample, sequenced in a study of shared clonotypes between healthy human individuals (TCRdb year 2020). The receptor library was made with the immunoSEQ multiplex PCR assay. TCRdb obtained this table from immuneACCESS and retained in-frame rearrangements with V and J assigned. These tables miss some clones; where compared with another copy, unresolved V genes account for less than half of the shortfall, and the remainder is unexplained. The sample contains around 690,000 clones, 90% of them found a single time. The top ten hold 30% to 40% of the sample. Sequenced sample: memory CD8+ T cells from PBMCs. The cell subset or site label corresponds to: CD45RO+ cells pooled with CCR7-negative TemRA cells. These receptors originate from a young man in good health. Some clones in this sample may be carry-over from other donors' samples.

The chain carries TRBV30 and TRBJ1-1; D is uncertain. The CDR3 has 13 residues. V lost 0 bases and J 1 base, leaving 6 bases between the germline ends. Germline V gives CDR1 GTSNPN, CDR2 SVGIG (reference sequence). CDR3 DNA sequence: TGTGCCTGGAGTGTTTCTTGGAACACTGAAGCTTTCTTT. Translating it yields CAWSVSWNTEAFF.

This chain uses TRBV9 with TRBJ2-1; D not resolved. Per germline, CDR1 SGDLS and CDR2 YYNGEE. The germline V and J ends were trimmed by 3 bases and 2 bases, with 15 bases remaining between them. The CDR3 consists of 16 residues. The CDR3 DNA reads TGTGCCAGCAGCGCAGGTCCGATAGGCGCCTACAATGAGCAGTTCTTC. Its translation is CASSAGPIGAYNEQFF.

The J gene is TRBJ1-1, the V gene TRBV29-1, with 9 bases identical to TRBD1. Germline CDR1 is SQVTM and CDR2 is ANQGSEA. V dropped 5 bases and J dropped 0; count of bases not matched to a gene: 4. The CDR3 runs to 14 residues. CDR3 in DNA: TGCAGCGTTCAGGACAGGGGTTTGAACACTGAAGCTTTCTTT. Protein product: CSVQDRGLNTEAFF. Based on the CDR3 plus reference TRBV29-1 and TRBJ1-1, the full variable domain is SAVISQKPSRDICQRGTSLTIQCQVDSQVTMMFWYRQQPGQSLTLIATANQGSEATYESGFVIDKFPISRPNLTFSTLTVSNMSPEDSSIYLCSVQDRGLNTEAFFGQGTRLTVV.

V and J are TRBV28 and TRBJ2-1, with TRBD2 matching over 7 bases. CDR1 is MDHEN and CDR2 is SYDVKM in the germline V gene. The CDR3 contains 16 residues. The V segment lost 2 bases and the J segment 3 bases; nucleotides outside the gene matches: 7. The CDR3 loop reads CASSLQLADFYNEQFF. CDR3 bases: TGTGCCAGCAGTTTACAGCTAGCGGACTTCTACAATGAGCAGTTCTTC. The variable domain in full, completed from reference TRBV28 and TRBJ2-1, reads DVKVTQSSRYLVKRTGEKVFLECVQDMDHENMFWYRQDPGLGLRLIYFSYDVKMKEKGDIPEGYSVSREKKERFSLILESASTNQTSMYLCASSLQLADFYNEQFFGPGTRLTVL.

This chain uses TRBV28 with TRBJ1-2; the D gene is possibly TRBD1 (5 bases). The CDR3 contains 16 residues. Trimming cost V 5 bases and J 0 bases, with 16 bases left between them. CDR1 and CDR2 (germline): MDHEN, SYDVKM. In DNA, the CDR3 is TGTGCCAGCAGTAAACAAGGGGAAGGGGCTAACTATGGCTACACCTTC. As protein: CASSKQGEGANYGYTF.

J is TRBJ2-5 and V is TRBV28; 7 positions agree with TRBD2. Germline loops: CDR1 MDHEN, CDR2 SYDVKM. J was trimmed by 1 base and V by 3 bases; bases with no gene match: 8. The CDR3 contains 16 residues. This CDR3 reads CASSLIAGTLQETQYF. In DNA, the CDR3 is TGTGCCAGCAGTTTGATAGCGGGCACCCTCCAAGAGACCCAGTACTTC.

This sequence joins TRBV27 and TRBJ1-1, with D perhaps TRBD1 (5 bases). The CDR3 extends over 14 amino acids. The germline V and J ends were trimmed by 2 bases and 9 bases, with 16 bases remaining between them. Germline CDR1 is MNHEY and CDR2 is SMNVEV (reference sequence). CDR3 amino acids: CASSLQGAGFQAFF. The CDR3 DNA sequence: TGTGCCAGCAGTTTACAGGGTGCTGGCTTTCAAGCTTTCTTT.

The CDR3 spells CASREPGGNYEQYF. As DNA, the CDR3 is TGTGCCAGCAGGGAGCCAGGGGGCAACTACGAGCAGTACTTC. The chain joins TRBV28 to TRBJ2-7; 8 bases agree with TRBD1. The J segment lost 3 bases and the V segment lost 6 bases, leaving 7 bases of the junction unmatched. This CDR3 has 14 amino acids. The germline V gene encodes CDR1 MDHEN and CDR2 SYDVKM.

This chain links TRBV27 with TRBJ2-7, with 8 nucleotides matching TRBD1. With 2 bases clipped from V and 1 base from J, the junction kept 7 bases outside the gene matches. This CDR3 is 16 amino acids long. Germline V gene lookup returns CDR1 MNHEY and CDR2 SMNVEV (reference sequence). CDR3 nucleotide sequence: TGTGCCAGCAGTTTAGACAGGGGTAGAATTTCCTACGAGCAGTACTTC. Protein product: CASSLDRGRISYEQYF.

The sample holds many counts of this clone. The rearrangement links TRBV28 to TRBJ2-1; 10 nucleotides match TRBD2. The V segment lost 5 bases and the J segment 5 bases; nucleotides outside the gene matches: 6. Per germline, CDR1 MDHEN and CDR2 SYDVKM. The CDR3 covers 15 residues. The CDR3 is CASSPTSGAHNEQFF. In DNA form, the CDR3 reads TGTGCCAGCAGTCCAACTAGCGGGGCCCACAATGAGCAGTTCTTC.

This sequence joins TRBV13 and TRBJ1-1; D is undetermined. Germline V CDR1 and CDR2: PRHDT, FYEKMQ (reference sequence). CDR3 length: 13 amino acids. Trimming pared 5 bases from V and 0 bases from J, leaving 7 bases between. As DNA, the CDR3 is TGTGCCAGCAGCCAGGACTTGAACACTGAAGCTTTCTTT. Protein product: CASSQDLNTEAFF.

The chain uses TRBV6-1 and TRBJ1-1; no reliable D call. The CDR3 runs 14 residues. CDR1 is MNHNS and CDR2 is SASEGT in the germline V gene. The V and J ends lost 5 bases and 6 bases respectively, with 16 bases between them. The chain's CDR3 is CASSQEGPPAEAFF. The CDR3 DNA reads TGTGCCAGCAGTCAGGAGGGCCCTCCGGCTGAAGCTTTCTTT.

The chain joins TRBV5-1 to TRBJ2-7; 9 nucleotides line up with TRBD1. The CDR3 totals 14 residues. The V gene end was trimmed by 0 bases and the J gene end by 5 bases; junction bases not matched to a gene: 3. CDR1 is SGHRS, CDR2 YFSETQ, per germline. This chain's CDR3 is CASSLDGTGNEQYF. Here the CDR3 DNA reads TGCGCCAGCAGCTTGGATGGGACAGGGAACGAGCAGTACTTC.

The V call is TRBV7-8, the J call TRBJ2-5, with 8 bases aligning to TRBD2. CDR1 is SGHVS, CDR2 FQNEAQ, per germline. The CDR3 runs 16 residues. J gave up 4 bases and V 3 bases, and 10 bases lay outside the gene matches. CDR3 protein: CASSFGGRPGGETQYF. The DNA for the CDR3 is TGTGCCAGCAGCTTTGGCGGGAGGCCGGGGGGAGAGACCCAGTACTTC.

About this clone itself: A junction end diverges from the germline sequence, so it may reflect a read error. The rearrangement joins TRBV6-5 to TRBJ1-2; D is undetermined. CDR1 is MNHEY and CDR2 is SVGAGI in the germline V gene. This CDR3 is built from 16 residues. The CDR3 sequence is CASSNSETRLNYGYTF. DNA of the CDR3: TGTGCCAGCAGTAACTCGGAAACCAGGCTTAACTATGGCTACACCTTC.

This chain joins TRBV4-3 and TRBJ2-1; 8 bases map to TRBD2. V lost 0 bases, J lost 8 bases, and 12 bases stayed unmatched. The V gene's germline CDR1 is LGHNA and CDR2 YSLEER. The CDR3 length is 17 residues. CDR3 nucleotide sequence: TGCGCCAGCAGCCAAGATCTTTTGCGGGAGGCCGGGGATGAGCAGTTCTTC. Protein: CASSQDLLREAGDEQFF.

This clone was detected only once. This sequence joins TRBV7-8 and TRBJ2-5; 11 bases are a match to TRBD2. The J call is in doubt because the DNA end fits TRBJ2-7 better. CDR3 size: 14 residues. From germline, CDR1 is SGHVS and CDR2 FQNEAQ. CDR3 loop: CASSSGTSGYEQYF. CDR3 bases: TGTGCCAGCAGCTCAGGGACTAGCGGCTACGAGCAGTACTTC.

This clone appeared once. The chain employs TRBV10-1 and TRBJ2-3; 8 nucleotides agree with TRBD2. The germline V gene has CDR1 WNHNN and CDR2 SYGVQD (reference sequence). The J segment lost 1 base and the V segment lost 10 bases, leaving 7 bases of the junction unmatched. The length of the CDR3 is 14 residues. CDR3 DNA: TGCGCCACTGGGCCAGCGGGGGGCACAGATACGCAGTATTTT. Protein product: CATGPAGGTDTQYF.

The chain couples TRBV28 to TRBJ1-2; D perhaps matches TRBD1 (5 bases). Germline V CDR1 and CDR2: MDHEN, SYDVKM. This CDR3 is built from 14 residues. V dropped 6 bases and J dropped 12 bases, with 23 bases sitting between them. The CDR3 loop reads CASRPTGTQVRDTF. CDR3 sequence (DNA): TGTGCCAGCAGACCGACCGGGACGCAAGTGAGAGACACCTTC.

V gene TRBV7-2 combines with J gene TRBJ1-1; D ambiguous. V was pared by 6 bases and J by 0 bases, with 8 bases between. The CDR3 consists of 13 residues. Per germline, CDR1 SGHTA and CDR2 FQGNSA. The CDR3 bases are TGTGCCAGCAGACCGACTGTGAACACTGAAGCTTTCTTT. This gives the protein CASRPTVNTEAFF.

This clone is a singleton in its sample. This rearrangement joins TRBV10-3 to TRBJ2-7, with 14 bases identical to TRBD2. J was trimmed by 4 bases and V by 6 bases; bases with no gene match: 2. CDR1 ENHRY and CDR2 SYGVKD come from the germline V gene. The CDR3 has 14 residues. In nucleotides, the CDR3 is TGTGCCATCAGGGGACTAGCGGGAGAATACGAGCAGTACTTC. Translated: CAIRGLAGEYEQYF.